Presented here are 2 T cell receptor beta chains from one specimen sequenced in a study of T cell responses to AZD1222 COVID-19 vaccine. Using immunoSEQ multiplex PCR, the repertoire was profiled, and TCRdb retains in-frame clones only, with some absent. This sample has roughly 170,000 clones, with about 90% found just once. The sequenced sample was peripheral blood, obtained on day 0 of AZD1222 vaccination. Receptors originate from an adult in good health.

The rearrangement links TRBV5-4 to TRBJ1-2, with a tentative D call TRBD1 (6 bases). The germline V gene encodes CDR1 SGHNT and CDR2 YYREEE (reference sequence). The CDR3 length is 14 residues. The ends were cut back, 0 bases at V and 3 bases at J, with 9 bases in the middle. Written as DNA, the CDR3 is TGTGCCAGCAGCTTGGTGGGGGCGGACTATGGCTACACCTTC. Translated, it gives CASSLVGADYGYTF.

This rearrangement joins TRBV27 to TRBJ1-2; no firm D call. Trimming left V 4 bases short and J 4 bases short, with 13 bases between. The germline gives CDR1 MNHEY, CDR2 SMNVEV (reference sequence). The CDR3 runs 14 residues. DNA for the CDR3: TGTGCCAGCAGTTCCGACGGGCGAGGCTATGGCTACACCTTC. Translation: CASSSDGRGYGYTF.